Presented here are 5 T cell receptor beta chains from one specimen sequenced in a study of T cells in localized non-small cell lung cancer. Assay: immunoSEQ multiplex PCR; the TCRdb copy retains only in-frame clones and omits some. The profile shows over 50,000 clones, approximately 87% of them singletons. Sequencing was performed on peripheral blood, taken before any cancer treatment. The receptors stem from a woman between 35 and 70 years old with stage I lung adenocarcinoma.

The J gene is TRBJ2-1, the V gene TRBV2; 7 bases are shared with TRBD1. The CDR3 consists of 13 residues. Germline CDR1 SNHLY, CDR2 FYNNEI. Germline trimming cut 5 bases from V and 4 bases from J; bases unmatched to any gene: 2. CDR3 bases: TGTGCCAGCAGTCCGGACAGGTACAATGAGCAGTTCTTC. It is translated as CASSPDRYNEQFF.

This chain links TRBV7-8 with TRBJ2-1, with 12 nucleotides matching TRBD2. The V segment lost 4 bases and the J segment 4 bases; nucleotides outside the gene matches: 2. The CDR3 totals 15 residues. The germline V gene encodes CDR1 SGHVS and CDR2 FQNEAQ. In DNA form, the CDR3 reads TGTGCCAGCAGCTATGGACTAGCGGGGTACAATGAGCAGTTCTTC. It specifies CASSYGLAGYNEQFF.

This chain connects TRBV6-6 to TRBJ2-3; TRBD2 agrees at 7 bases. Losses at the gene ends were 4 bases for V and 2 bases for J; bases not matched to a gene: 3. The CDR3 has 14 residues. The germline gives CDR1 MNHNY, CDR2 SVGAGI (reference sequence). The CDR3 loop reads CASSSGTTTDTQYF. The DNA of the CDR3 is TGTGCCAGCAGTTCCGGGACTACCACAGATACGCAGTATTTT.

The chain recombines TRBV13 with TRBJ2-1; 11 bases are a match to TRBD2. In germline, CDR1 is PRHDT, CDR2 FYEKMQ (reference sequence). This CDR3 spans 16 amino acids. V was clipped by 4 bases and J by 4 bases; unmatched bases: 6. The CDR3 nucleotides are TGTGCCAGCAGCTCCCGACTAGCGGGGCAGTACAATGAGCAGTTCTTC. It is translated as CASSSRLAGQYNEQFF. The whole variable domain, remainder taken from reference TRBV13 and TRBJ2-1, is AAGVIQSPRHLIKEKRETATLKCYPIPRHDTVYWYQQGPGQDPQFLISFYEKMQSDKGSIPDRFSAQQFSDYHSELNMSSLELGDSALYFCASSSRLAGQYNEQFFGPGTRLTVL.

This chain links TRBV28 with TRBJ1-2; D is ambiguous. Germline V gene sequence: CDR1 MDHEN, CDR2 SYDVKM. The CDR3 has 12 residues. Trimming stripped 5 bases from V and 0 bases from J, with 4 bases between. CDR3 nucleotides: TGTGCCAGCAGTGGCCCTAACTATGGCTACACCTTC. The encoded protein is CASSGPNYGYTF.